Listed below are T cell receptor beta chains from one sample, sequenced in a study of OX40 agonist ivuxolimab in advanced cancers. Clones were read by immunoSEQ multiplex PCR, and TCRdb kept only the in-frame ones, dropping some. The sample includes 45,000 to 50,000 clones, around 90% of them seen just once. The input for sequencing was CD4+ or CD8+ T cells sorted from blood, taken in a trial of the OX40 agonist ivuxolimab. The receptors were sampled from an adult with an advanced solid tumor such as melanoma, head and neck, liver or kidney cancer. Both conserved end residues are part of each CDR3. D genes are given only for firm matches. Clone size is stated in some rows and not others, as once, few, many or a class when expanded.

V: TRBV6-1
size: -
length: 15
J: TRBJ1-5
D: -
DNA: TGTGCCAGCAGTGAAAGTTTGGATTCTCCTCAGCCCCAGCATTTT
CDR3: CASSESLDSPQPQHF

V: TRBV2
size: -
length: 18
J: TRBJ2-6
D: TRBD1
DNA: TGTGCCAGCAGTGAGTGGGACAGGGGGCGGTCTGGGGCCAACGTCCTGACTTTC
CDR3: CASSEWDRGRSGANVLTF

V: TRBV7-6
size: -
length: 12
J: TRBJ2-1
D: -
DNA: TGTGCCAGCAGCTTAGGCTGGGATGAGCAGTTCTTC
CDR3: CASSLGWDEQFF

V: TRBV5-1
size: -
length: 14
J: TRBJ2-5
D: TRBD1
DNA: TGCGCCAGCAGCCCGGACAGGGGGCAGGAGACCCAGTACTTC
CDR3: CASSPDRGQETQYF

V: TRBV6-6
size: -
length: 11
J: TRBJ2-1
D: -
DNA: TGTGCCAGCAGTTACTCGGGGGAGCAGTTCTTC
CDR3: CASSYSGEQFF

V: TRBV29-1
size: -
length: 13
J: TRBJ1-1
D: TRBD1
DNA: TGCAGCGTTGAAACAGGGGAGAGCACTGAAGCTTTCTTT
CDR3: CSVETGESTEAFF

V: TRBV30
size: -
length: 15
J: TRBJ1-6
D: -
DNA: TGTGCCTGGAACCGTCTTGTAGACAATAATTCACCCCTCCACTTT
CDR3: CAWNRLVDNNSPLHF

V: TRBV6-5
size: once
length: 14
J: TRBJ2-3
D: -
DNA: TGTGCCAGCAGGGAGGGGGGCAGCACAGATACGCAGTATTTT
CDR3: CASREGGSTDTQYF

V: TRBV2
size: few
length: 16
J: TRBJ1-5
D: -
DNA: TGTGCCAGCAGTGACAGGGAGGGATATAGCAATCAGCCCCAGCATTTT
CDR3: CASSDREGYSNQPQHF

V: TRBV27
size: -
length: 15
J: TRBJ1-6
D: -
DNA: TGTGCCAGCAGTTTGGGCCGCTCCTATAATTCACCCCTCCACTTT
CDR3: CASSLGRSYNSPLHF

V: TRBV6-1
size: -
length: 14
J: TRBJ1-2
D: -
DNA: TGTGCCAGCAAATCTACTCTCCTAGCGGAAGGCTACACCTTC
CDR3: CASKSTLLAEGYTF

V: TRBV25-1
size: once
length: 11
J: TRBJ2-1
D: -
DNA: TGTGCCAGCAGGGCAGCGGGTCAGCAGTTCTTC
CDR3: CASRAAGQQFF

V: TRBV5-1
size: -
length: 15
J: TRBJ2-7
D: TRBD1
DNA: TGCGCCAGCAGCCCGACCGGGACAGGTTATTACGAGCAGTACTTC
CDR3: CASSPTGTGYYEQYF

V: TRBV10-1
size: -
length: 17
J: TRBJ2-1
D: TRBD2
DNA: TGCGCCAGCAGTGAGTCAACTAGCGGGGGGGCCTCGGATGAGCAGTTCTTC
CDR3: CASSESTSGGASDEQFF

V: TRBV6-1
size: -
length: 12
J: TRBJ2-7
D: -
DNA: TGTGCCAGCAATAGGGGCGCCTACGAGCAGTACTTC
CDR3: CASNRGAYEQYF

V: TRBV5-4
size: -
length: 13
J: TRBJ2-3
D: -
DNA: TGTGCCAGCAGGGGGGGTGACACAGATACGCAGTATTTT
CDR3: CASRGGDTDTQYF

V: TRBV20-1
size: -
length: 11
J: TRBJ1-1
D: -
DNA: TGCAGTGCCGGGCCTAACACTGAAGCTTTCTTT
CDR3: CSAGPNTEAFF

V: TRBV28
size: -
length: 13
J: TRBJ2-3
D: -
DNA: TGTGCCAGCAGATGGACAGACTGGGATACGCAGTATTTT
CDR3: CASRWTDWDTQYF

V: TRBV19
size: -
length: 16
J: TRBJ1-1
D: -
DNA: TGTGCCAGTAGTATCATCCCTAATGGGTTGAACACTGAAGCTTTCTTT
CDR3: CASSIIPNGLNTEAFF

V: TRBV30
size: -
length: 12
J: TRBJ1-2
D: TRBD1
DNA: TGTGCCTGGGGACAGGGGAACTATGGCTACACCTTC
CDR3: CAWGQGNYGYTF

V: TRBV19
size: once
length: 15
J: TRBJ1-2
D: -
DNA: TGTGCCAGTAGTATATCGCCGGGAGCTAACTATGGCTACACCTTC
CDR3: CASSISPGANYGYTF

V: TRBV6-4
size: few
length: 11
J: TRBJ1-2
D: -
DNA: TGTGCCAGCAGTGGGCCTGATGGCTACACCTTC
CDR3: CASSGPDGYTF

V: TRBV9
size: -
length: 17
J: TRBJ2-5
D: -
DNA: TGTGCCAGCAGCCCTCTTCCGGGACTACTTAGGGGGGAGACCCAGTACTTC
CDR3: CASSPLPGLLRGETQYF

V: TRBV14
size: -
length: 16
J: TRBJ1-1
D: -
DNA: TGTGCCAGCAGCCAAGGAGTCGCAGCGCCTAACACTGAAGCTTTCTTT
CDR3: CASSQGVAAPNTEAFF

V: TRBV4-1
size: -
length: 15
J: TRBJ1-1
D: TRBD1
DNA: TGCGCCAGCAGCCACGTGGGCAGGGGGGGAACTGAAGCTTTCTTT
CDR3: CASSHVGRGGTEAFF

V: TRBV9
size: -
length: 14
J: TRBJ2-5
D: -
DNA: TGTGCCAGCAGCTCGAAGGGGGGTGGAGAGACCCAGTACTTC
CDR3: CASSSKGGGETQYF

V: TRBV19
size: -
length: 14
J: TRBJ1-6
D: -
DNA: TGTGCCAGTAGTATAGGCGGCAGGGGTTCACCCCTCCACTTT
CDR3: CASSIGGRGSPLHF

V: TRBV6-1
size: -
length: 15
J: TRBJ2-5
D: -
DNA: TGTGCCAGCAGTGAAAGCTTGGGCAGGGGAGAGACCCAGTACTTC
CDR3: CASSESLGRGETQYF

V: TRBV6-5
size: once
length: 15
J: TRBJ1-1
D: TRBD1
DNA: TGTGCCAGCGCCCTTTGGACAGGGGGGTGGAAAGAAGCTTTCTTT
CDR3: CASALWTGGWKEAFF

V: TRBV6-1
size: -
length: 11
J: TRBJ1-1
D: -
DNA: TGTGCCAGCAGCGGGGGAACTGAAGCTTTCTTT
CDR3: CASSGGTEAFF

V: TRBV5-6
size: -
length: 19
J: TRBJ1-4
D: -
DNA: TGTGCCAGCAGCTCCCACCTAAGTCGGGAATACGCAACTAATGAAAAACTGTTTTTT
CDR3: CASSSHLSREYATNEKLFF

V: TRBV2
size: -
length: 15
J: TRBJ2-7
D: -
DNA: TGTGCCAGCAGTGAATCAGCTGGGCAGAGCTACGAGCAGTACTTC
CDR3: CASSESAGQSYEQYF

V: TRBV27
size: -
length: 15
J: TRBJ2-2
D: TRBD1
DNA: TGTGCCAGCAGCCCCGGGACAGGGAACACCGGGGAGCTGTTTTTT
CDR3: CASSPGTGNTGELFF

V: TRBV28
size: -
length: 17
J: TRBJ2-1
D: TRBD2
DNA: TGTGCCAGCAGTTTAAGTCTAGCGGGGGCTGCCTACAATGAGCAGTTCTTC
CDR3: CASSLSLAGAAYNEQFF

V: TRBV28
size: -
length: 14
J: TRBJ2-5
D: TRBD1
DNA: TGTGCCAGCAGTTTATTTCAGGGGGCTGAGACCCAGTACTTC
CDR3: CASSLFQGAETQYF

V: TRBV19
size: few
length: 15
J: TRBJ2-3
D: TRBD1
DNA: TGTGCCAGTACCCCAGACAGGGCCGACACAGATACGCAGTATTTT
CDR3: CASTPDRADTDTQYF

V: TRBV2
size: -
length: 14
J: TRBJ2-2
D: -
DNA: TGTGCCAGCAGTGGATATCGGAACACCGGGGAGCTGTTTTTT
CDR3: CASSGYRNTGELFF

V: TRBV27
size: -
length: 11
J: TRBJ2-1
D: -
DNA: TGTGCCAGCAGTTCGACGGGGTTGCAGTTCTTC
CDR3: CASSSTGLQFF

V: TRBV6-5
size: -
length: 14
J: TRBJ2-7
D: -
DNA: TGTGCCAGCAGTTACGGCAGGAACACGGACGAGCAGTACTTC
CDR3: CASSYGRNTDEQYF

V: TRBV6-1
size: once
length: 16
J: TRBJ1-2
D: TRBD1
DNA: TGTGCCAGCAGTGACCCAAGGACAGGGGGCGTCTATGGCTACACCTTC
CDR3: CASSDPRTGGVYGYTF

V: TRBV2
size: -
length: 14
J: TRBJ2-5
D: TRBD2
DNA: TGTGCCAGCACCCGGAGCGGGGGGGCGGAGACCCAGTACTTC
CDR3: CASTRSGGAETQYF

V: TRBV30
size: -
length: 14
J: TRBJ1-2
D: TRBD1
DNA: TGTGCCTGGAGCTTAACAGGGGGCGTCTATGGCTACACCTTC
CDR3: CAWSLTGGVYGYTF

V: TRBV6-6
size: -
length: 15
J: TRBJ2-3
D: -
DNA: TGTGCCAGCAGCCTCTACCAGGCCTTTCGGGATACGCAGTATTTT
CDR3: CASSLYQAFRDTQYF

V: TRBV7-6
size: -
length: 12
J: TRBJ1-1
D: -
DNA: TGTGCCAGCAGCTCGAATCTAGCTGAAGCTTTCTTT
CDR3: CASSSNLAEAFF

V: TRBV14
size: -
length: 16
J: TRBJ2-1
D: TRBD2
DNA: TGTGCCAGCAGCCAGGAAATAGCGGGGGCCTACAATGAGCAGTTCTTC
CDR3: CASSQEIAGAYNEQFF

V: TRBV6-4
size: -
length: 14
J: TRBJ1-1
D: -
DNA: TGTGCCAGCTCCTTGAGTGGGAGTTCGACTGAAGCTTTCTTT
CDR3: CASSLSGSSTEAFF

V: TRBV6-1
size: -
length: 15
J: TRBJ2-5
D: TRBD2
DNA: TGTGCCAGCAGTGACCTAGCGGGGGGGAAAGAGACCCAGTACTTC
CDR3: CASSDLAGGKETQYF

V: TRBV7-9
size: once
length: 14
J: TRBJ1-4
D: TRBD1
DNA: TGTGCCAGCACCTCGACAGGGGATAATGAAAAACTGTTTTTT
CDR3: CASTSTGDNEKLFF

V: TRBV28
size: -
length: 15
J: TRBJ1-1
D: -
DNA: TGTGCCAGCAGTGGTACGCAGGGCGGTGGCACTGAAGCTTTCTTT
CDR3: CASSGTQGGGTEAFF

V: TRBV7-9
size: -
length: 17
J: TRBJ1-1
D: -
DNA: TGTGCCAGCAGCTTAAGAGGGGAGGTGGTGGGTGGCACTGAAGCTTTCTTT
CDR3: CASSLRGEVVGGTEAFF

V: TRBV19
size: once
length: 13
J: TRBJ2-7
D: -
DNA: TGTGCCAGTAGTATTACGGGGGTCCACGAGCAGTACTTC
CDR3: CASSITGVHEQYF